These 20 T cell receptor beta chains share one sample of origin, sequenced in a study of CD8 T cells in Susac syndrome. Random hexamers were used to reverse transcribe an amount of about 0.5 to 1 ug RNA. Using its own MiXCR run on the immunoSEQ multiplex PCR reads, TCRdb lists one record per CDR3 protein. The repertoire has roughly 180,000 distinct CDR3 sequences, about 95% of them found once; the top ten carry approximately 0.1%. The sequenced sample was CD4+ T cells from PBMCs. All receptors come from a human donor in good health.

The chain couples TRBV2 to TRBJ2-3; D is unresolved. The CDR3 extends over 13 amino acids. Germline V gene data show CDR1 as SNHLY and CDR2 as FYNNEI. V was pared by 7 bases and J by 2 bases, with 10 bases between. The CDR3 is CASNLFDTDTQYF. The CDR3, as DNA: TGTGCCAGCAACCTTTTCGACACAGATACGCAGTATTTT.

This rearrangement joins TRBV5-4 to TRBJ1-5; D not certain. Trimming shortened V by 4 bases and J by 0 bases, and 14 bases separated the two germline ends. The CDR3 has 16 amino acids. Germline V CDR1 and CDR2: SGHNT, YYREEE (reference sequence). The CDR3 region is CASSPWWIYSNQPQHF. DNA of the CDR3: TGTGCCAGCAGCCCCTGGTGGATTTATAGCAATCAGCCCCAGCATTTT.

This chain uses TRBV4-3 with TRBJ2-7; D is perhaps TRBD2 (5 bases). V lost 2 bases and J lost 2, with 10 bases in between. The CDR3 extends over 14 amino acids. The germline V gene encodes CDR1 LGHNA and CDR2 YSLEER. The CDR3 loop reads CASSQRAGAYEQYF. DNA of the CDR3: TGCGCCAGCAGCCAAAGGGCCGGGGCCTACGAGCAGTACTTC.

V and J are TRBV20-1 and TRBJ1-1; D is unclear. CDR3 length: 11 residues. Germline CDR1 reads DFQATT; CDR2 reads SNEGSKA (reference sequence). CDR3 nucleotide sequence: TGCAGCGCCCGGGCGGAGGCTGAAGCTTTCTTT. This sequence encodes CSARAEAEAFF.

Written as DNA, the CDR3 is TGCGCCAGCAGCCAAGGCCAAACTAGTGGGGAGACCCAGTACTTC. The encoded protein is CASSQGQTSGETQYF. The chain uses TRBV4-3 and TRBJ2-5; D is perhaps TRBD2 (5 bases). Deletions cut 1 base from V and 5 bases from J, with 14 bases between. The germline V gene has CDR1 LGHNA and CDR2 YSLEER. This CDR3 is built from 15 residues.

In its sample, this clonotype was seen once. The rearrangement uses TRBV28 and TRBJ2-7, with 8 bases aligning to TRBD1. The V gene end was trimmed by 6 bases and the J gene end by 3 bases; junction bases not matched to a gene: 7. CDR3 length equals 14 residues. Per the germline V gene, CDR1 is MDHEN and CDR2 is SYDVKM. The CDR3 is CASRFRDRYYEQYF. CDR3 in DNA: TGTGCCAGCAGGTTCCGGGACAGGTACTACGAGCAGTACTTC.

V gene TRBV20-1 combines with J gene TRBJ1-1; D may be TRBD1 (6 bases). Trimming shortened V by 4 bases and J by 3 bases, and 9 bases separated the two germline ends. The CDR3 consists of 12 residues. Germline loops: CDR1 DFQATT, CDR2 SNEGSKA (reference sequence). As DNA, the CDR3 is TGCAGTGCTAACAGGGTAGACACTGAAGCTTTCTTT. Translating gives CSANRVDTEAFF.

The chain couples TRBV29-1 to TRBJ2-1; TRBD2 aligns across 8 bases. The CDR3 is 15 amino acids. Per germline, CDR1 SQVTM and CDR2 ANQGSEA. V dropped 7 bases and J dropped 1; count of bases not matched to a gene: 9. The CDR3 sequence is CSAPGLEFSYNEQFF. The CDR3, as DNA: TGCAGCGCTCCGGGACTAGAATTTTCCTACAATGAGCAGTTCTTC.

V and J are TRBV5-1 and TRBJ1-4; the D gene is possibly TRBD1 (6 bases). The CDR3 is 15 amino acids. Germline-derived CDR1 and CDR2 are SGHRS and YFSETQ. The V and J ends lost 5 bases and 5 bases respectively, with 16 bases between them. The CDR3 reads CASRRWGAVNEKLFF. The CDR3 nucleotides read TGCGCCAGCAGGCGGTGGGGGGCCGTCAATGAAAAACTGTTTTTT.

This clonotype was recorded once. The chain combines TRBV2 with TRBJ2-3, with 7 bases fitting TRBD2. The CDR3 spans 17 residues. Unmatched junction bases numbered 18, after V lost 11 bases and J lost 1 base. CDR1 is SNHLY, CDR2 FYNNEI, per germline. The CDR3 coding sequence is TGTGCCCTAACGGGAAAGAATAGCGGGCTCCGCACAGATACGCAGTATTTT. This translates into CALTGKNSGLRTDTQYF.

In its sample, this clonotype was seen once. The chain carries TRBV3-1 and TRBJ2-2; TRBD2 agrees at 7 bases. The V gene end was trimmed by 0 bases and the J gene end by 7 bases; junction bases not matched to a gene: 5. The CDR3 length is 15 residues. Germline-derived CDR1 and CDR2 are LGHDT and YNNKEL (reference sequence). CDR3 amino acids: CASSQDPSGIGELFF. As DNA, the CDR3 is TGTGCCAGCAGCCAAGATCCTAGCGGTATCGGGGAGCTGTTTTTT.

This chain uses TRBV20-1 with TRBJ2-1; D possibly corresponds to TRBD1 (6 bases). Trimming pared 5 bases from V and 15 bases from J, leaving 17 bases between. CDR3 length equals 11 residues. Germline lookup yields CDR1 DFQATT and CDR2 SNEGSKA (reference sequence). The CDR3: CSALLRDKRFF. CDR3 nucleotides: TGCAGTGCTCTCCTCCGGGACAAGAGGTTCTTC.

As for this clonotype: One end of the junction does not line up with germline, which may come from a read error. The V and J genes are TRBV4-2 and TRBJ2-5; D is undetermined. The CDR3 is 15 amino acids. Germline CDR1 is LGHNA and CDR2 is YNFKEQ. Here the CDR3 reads CATSQGPSGWETQYF. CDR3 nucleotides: TGTGCCACCAGCCAAGGACCTTCGGGCTGGGAGACCCAGTACTTC.

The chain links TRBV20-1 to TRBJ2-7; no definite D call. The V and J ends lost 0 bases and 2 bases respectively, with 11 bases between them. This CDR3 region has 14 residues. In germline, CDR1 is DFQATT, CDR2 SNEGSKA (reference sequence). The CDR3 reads CSARESGIAYEQYF. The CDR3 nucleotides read TGCAGTGCTAGAGAGTCCGGAATCGCCTACGAGCAGTACTTC.

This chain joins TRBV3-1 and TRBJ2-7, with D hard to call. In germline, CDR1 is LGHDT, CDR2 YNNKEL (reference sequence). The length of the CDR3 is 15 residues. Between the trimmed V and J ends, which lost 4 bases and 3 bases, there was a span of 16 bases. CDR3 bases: TGTGCCAGCAGCCTATCGGCAAGGGTAGGCTACGAGCAGTACTTC. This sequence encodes CASSLSARVGYEQYF.

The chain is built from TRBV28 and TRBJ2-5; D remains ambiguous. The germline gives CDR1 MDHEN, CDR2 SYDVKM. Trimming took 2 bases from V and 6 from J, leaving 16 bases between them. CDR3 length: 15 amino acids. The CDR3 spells CASSLARTLRKTQYF. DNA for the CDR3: TGTGCCAGCAGTTTAGCCAGGACCCTTAGGAAGACCCAGTACTTC.

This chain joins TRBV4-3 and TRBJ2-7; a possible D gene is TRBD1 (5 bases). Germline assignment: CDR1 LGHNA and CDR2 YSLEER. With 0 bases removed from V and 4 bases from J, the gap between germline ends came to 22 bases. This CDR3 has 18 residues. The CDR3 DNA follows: TGCGCCAGCAGCCAAGATGGAAGGACACTGTCATCGGATTACGAGCAGTACTTC. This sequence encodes CASSQDGRTLSSDYEQYF.

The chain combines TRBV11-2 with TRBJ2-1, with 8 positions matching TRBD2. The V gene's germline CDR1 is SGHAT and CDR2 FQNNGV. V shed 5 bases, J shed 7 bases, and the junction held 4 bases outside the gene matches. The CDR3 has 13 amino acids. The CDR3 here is CASSQERENEQFF. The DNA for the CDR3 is TGTGCCAGCAGCCAAGAGCGGGAGAATGAGCAGTTCTTC. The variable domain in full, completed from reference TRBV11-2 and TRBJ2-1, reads EAGVAQSPRYKIIEKRQSVAFWCNPISGHATLYWYQQILGQGPKLLIQFQNNGVVDDSQLPKDRFSAERLKGVDSTLKIQPAKLEDSAVYLCASSQERENEQFFGPGTRLTVL.

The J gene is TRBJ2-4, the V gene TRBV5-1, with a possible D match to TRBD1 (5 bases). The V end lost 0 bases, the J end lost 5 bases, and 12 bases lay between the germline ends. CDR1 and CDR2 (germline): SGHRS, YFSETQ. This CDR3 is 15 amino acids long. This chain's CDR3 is CASSLDGVRENIQYF. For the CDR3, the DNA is TGCGCCAGCAGCTTGGATGGGGTCAGGGAAAACATTCAGTACTTC.

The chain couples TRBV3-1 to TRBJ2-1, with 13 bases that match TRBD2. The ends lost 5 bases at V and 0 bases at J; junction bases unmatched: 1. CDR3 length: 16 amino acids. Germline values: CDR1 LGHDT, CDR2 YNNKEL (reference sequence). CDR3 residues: CASSGTSGNSYNEQFF. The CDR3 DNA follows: TGTGCCAGCAGCGGGACTAGCGGGAACTCCTACAATGAGCAGTTCTTC.